The next 32 T cell receptor beta chains were all read from a single sample in a study of blood T cell repertoires in COVID-19 (dated by TCRdb to 2018 to 2021). Libraries came from the immunoSEQ multiplex PCR assay. Here the immuneACCESS table is served through TCRdb, limited to in-frame sequences with V and J called. Missing clones are a known gap in these copies; in checked studies unresolved V genes cover under half, and the rest lacks a known reason. A total of roughly 500,000 clones appear in this sample, 70% to 90% of them only once. The top ten hold 1.5% to 2% of the sample. Sequenced input: PBMCs or T cells enriched from blood (not recorded which). Every receptor here comes from a woman aged 40-49 years who had recovered from COVID-19.

The rearrangement uses TRBV18 and TRBJ1-2; D may be TRBD1 (5 bases). The V and J ends lost 1 base and 2 bases respectively, with 14 bases between them. Germline loops: CDR1 KGHSH, CDR2 LQKENI. The CDR3 runs to 16 residues. In DNA, the CDR3 is TGTGCCAGCTCACCACAGGTTCAGGGCCTGAACTATGGCTACACCTTC. Protein product: CASSPQVQGLNYGYTF. The full variable domain, rest sourced from reference TRBV18 and TRBJ1-2, is NAGVMQNPRHLVRRRGQEARLRCSPMKGHSHVYWYRQLPEEGLKFMVYLQKENIIDESGMPKERFSAEFPKEGPSILRIQQVVRGDSAAYFCASSPQVQGLNYGYTFGSGTRLTVV.

The chain uses TRBV7-9 and TRBJ1-4; D is possibly TRBD1 (5 bases). Per germline, CDR1 SEHNR and CDR2 FQNEAQ (reference sequence). The CDR3 contains 14 residues. V was pared by 7 bases and J by 3 bases, with 12 bases between. CDR3 coding DNA: TGTGCCAGCATCCCAGGGTTTTCTAATGAAAAACTGTTTTTT. Protein sequence: CASIPGFSNEKLFF.

The genes are TRBV12-3 or TRBV12-4 and TRBJ2-1, with D perhaps TRBD2 (5 bases). CDR3 length: 13 residues. V shed 7 bases and J shed 2 bases, with 9 bases lying between them. CDR3 protein: CASTPGAYNEQFF. In DNA form, the CDR3 reads TGTGCCAGCACCCCCGGGGCCTACAATGAGCAGTTCTTC.

The rearrangement links TRBV5-4 to TRBJ2-7, with 12 bases aligning to TRBD1. This CDR3 spans 14 amino acids. The junction had 6 bases not matched to a gene; V was cut back by 5 bases and J by 6 bases. Germline-derived CDR1 and CDR2 are SGHNT and YYREEE (reference sequence). The CDR3, as DNA: TGTGCCAGCAGACCGGGACAGGGGGCCGGCGAGCAGTACTTC. This codes for CASRPGQGAGEQYF.

V is TRBV2 and J is TRBJ2-3; TRBD2 agrees at 7 bases. V lost 3 bases and J lost 2; bases outside the gene matches: 5. The CDR3 spans 15 residues. The germline V gene has CDR1 SNHLY and CDR2 FYNNEI. This chain's CDR3 is CASSDMGLSTDTQYF. The CDR3 DNA is TGTGCCAGCAGTGACATGGGACTATCCACAGATACGCAGTATTTT.

This chain links TRBV30 with TRBJ2-1, with D possibly matching TRBD1 (6 bases). The CDR3 spans 18 residues. Germline V gene data show CDR1 as GTSNPN and CDR2 as SVGIG (reference sequence). V shed 1 base and J shed 4 bases, with 23 bases lying between them. CDR3 nucleotide sequence: TGTGCCTGGAGTGGCCTCCGGGACACTCCGTCGATATACAATGAGCAGTTCTTC. Translated, it gives CAWSGLRDTPSIYNEQFF.

This rearrangement joins TRBV18 to TRBJ1-6; 9 positions match TRBD1. Germline values: CDR1 KGHSH, CDR2 LQKENI. The CDR3 is 15 amino acids. The ends lost 5 bases at V and 8 bases at J; junction bases unmatched: 7. The chain's CDR3 is CASSRTTGGDSPLHF. CDR3 bases: TGTGCCAGCTCAAGAACGACAGGGGGGGATTCACCCCTCCACTTT.

V usage is TRBV3-1 (or the pseudogene TRBV3-2) and J usage is TRBJ2-7, with D possibly being TRBD2 (6 bases). This CDR3 spans 15 amino acids. Trimming took off 3 bases at V and 2 bases at J, with 14 bases between the two ends. CDR1 and CDR2 (germline): LGHDT, YNNKEL (reference sequence). The CDR3 sequence: CASSQEGGPAYEQYF. The CDR3 DNA is TGTGCCAGCAGCCAGGAAGGAGGGCCAGCCTACGAGCAGTACTTC.

The rearrangement links TRBV12-5 to TRBJ2-7; D gene unclear. Germline-derived CDR1 and CDR2 are LGHNT and FRNRAP. This CDR3 is 11 amino acids long. Trimming took off 5 bases at V and 4 bases at J, with 6 bases between the two ends. CDR3 sequence (DNA): TGTGCTAGTGGTGAGATATACGAGCAGTACTTC. Its translation: CASGEIYEQYF.

The rearrangement uses TRBV29-1 and TRBJ2-1; D is possibly TRBD1 (5 bases). The CDR3 covers 14 residues. The germline V and J ends were trimmed by 3 bases and 0 bases, with 9 bases remaining between them. Germline V gene sequence: CDR1 SQVTM, CDR2 ANQGSEA. Written as DNA, the CDR3 is TGCAGCGTTGAGGGGCCGAGCTCCTACAATGAGCAGTTCTTC. The encoded protein is CSVEGPSSYNEQFF.

In DNA form, the CDR3 reads TGTGCCAGCAGCTTAATGGGCAGCTCGAACACTGAAGCTTTCTTT. Protein: CASSLMGSSNTEAFF. The V and J genes are TRBV7-2 and TRBJ1-1; D remains ambiguous. V lost 2 bases and J 1 base, leaving 11 bases between the germline ends. The CDR3 runs 15 residues. The V gene's germline CDR1 is SGHTA and CDR2 FQGNSA.

This clone showed up just once. The V gene is TRBV19, the J gene TRBJ1-4, with a weak D call TRBD1 (6 bases). Looked up from germline, CDR1 is LNHDA and CDR2 is SQIVND (reference sequence). The CDR3 has 15 amino acids. V was trimmed by 6 bases and J by 2 bases, leaving 13 bases between them. The CDR3 spells CASRGFGQTNEKLFF. CDR3 in DNA: TGTGCCAGTAGGGGTTTCGGACAGACTAATGAAAAACTGTTTTTT. Filled out from reference TRBV19 and TRBJ1-4, the complete variable domain reads DGGITQSPKYLFRKEGQNVTLSCEQNLNHDAMYWYRQDPGQGLRLIYYSQIVNDFQKGDIAEGYSVSREKKESFPLTVTSAQKNPTAFYLCASRGFGQTNEKLFFGSGTQLSVL.

The V gene is TRBV9, the J gene TRBJ2-3, with TRBD2 matching 7 bases. CDR3 length: 15 residues. Germline CDR1 is SGDLS and CDR2 is YYNGEE. The V gene end was trimmed by 0 bases and the J gene end by 8 bases; junction bases not matched to a gene: 9. The CDR3 sequence: CASSVDVGEGGTQYF. DNA for the CDR3: TGTGCCAGCAGCGTAGATGTGGGGGAGGGCGGTACGCAGTATTTT.

V is TRBV19 and J is TRBJ1-2; TRBD1 agrees at 8 bases. Germline V gives CDR1 LNHDA, CDR2 SQIVND (reference sequence). The V gene end was trimmed by 3 bases and the J gene end by 5 bases; junction bases not matched to a gene: 8. This CDR3 is 15 amino acids long. CDR3 loop: CASSIDRGGGYGYTF. The DNA of the CDR3 is TGTGCCAGTAGTATTGACAGGGGCGGTGGGTATGGCTACACCTTC. Filled out from reference TRBV19 and TRBJ1-2, the complete variable domain reads DGGITQSPKYLFRKEGQNVTLSCEQNLNHDAMYWYRQDPGQGLRLIYYSQIVNDFQKGDIAEGYSVSREKKESFPLTVTSAQKNPTAFYLCASSIDRGGGYGYTFGSGTRLTVV.

The V and J genes are TRBV11-2 and TRBJ1-1; maybe TRBD1 (5 bases). Between the trimmed V and J ends, which lost 1 base and 1 base, there was a span of 10 bases. CDR1 is SGHAT, CDR2 FQNNGV, per germline. The CDR3 covers 15 residues. The CDR3 is CASSLAGSENTEAFF. Written as DNA, the CDR3 is TGTGCCAGCAGCTTAGCAGGGTCCGAGAACACTGAAGCTTTCTTT.

V and J are TRBV3-1 (or the pseudogene TRBV3-2) and TRBJ1-1, with a possible D match to TRBD1 (5 bases). The CDR3 is made up of 15 amino acids. Per germline, CDR1 LGHDT and CDR2 YNNKEL (reference sequence). The V and J ends lost 4 bases and 1 base respectively, with 13 bases between them. This CDR3 is CASSRRTGGNTEAFF. CDR3 DNA: TGTGCCAGCAGCCGCAGGACCGGGGGGAACACTGAAGCTTTCTTT.

This clone came up once. The chain carries TRBV27 and TRBJ1-5; D gene uncertain. CDR3 length equals 15 residues. Deletions cut 2 bases from V and 8 bases from J, with 16 bases between. The V gene's germline CDR1 is MNHEY and CDR2 SMNVEV (reference sequence). CDR3 in amino acids: CASSLVAPPREPQHF. The CDR3 coding sequence is TGTGCCAGCAGTTTAGTAGCCCCCCCTCGGGAGCCCCAGCATTTT.

The chain employs TRBV21-1 and TRBJ2-3; the table's D call TRBD2 went unverified against the DNA. TRBV21-1 is flagged as a pseudogene. This CDR3 has 18 residues. The CDR3 region has the DNA TGTGCCAGTACCGTGACTAGCGGGAAGGGTGACACGGGGTATACGCAGTATTTT. Protein: CASTVTSGKGDTGYTQYF.

The chain combines TRBV28 with TRBJ1-3; D is possibly TRBD1 (5 bases). The CDR3 length is 16 residues. Germline CDR1 and CDR2: MDHEN and SYDVKM. The V end lost 5 bases, the J end lost 4 bases, and 18 bases lay between the germline ends. In DNA form, the CDR3 reads TGTGCCAGCAGTCTTCCGAGGGGCGCGGGGGGAAACACCATATATTTT. Encoded protein: CASSLPRGAGGNTIYF.

V gene TRBV28 combines with J gene TRBJ1-2; possible D gene TRBD1, 6 bases. Trimming took off 6 bases at V and 7 bases at J, with 18 bases between the two ends. The CDR3 extends over 14 amino acids. Germline-derived CDR1 and CDR2 are MDHEN and SYDVKM. The DNA for the CDR3 is TGTGCCAGCAGCGCGACAGGTTCGGGCGGTGGCTACACCTTC. Translation: CASSATGSGGGYTF.

J is TRBJ1-2 and V is TRBV5-1, with 9 bases aligning to TRBD1. V dropped 4 bases and J dropped 8; count of bases not matched to a gene: 12. CDR1 is SGHRS, CDR2 YFSETQ, per germline. This CDR3 spans 15 amino acids. The CDR3 bases are TGCGCCAGCAGCCTGGGGACAGGGACCTCTGAGGGCTACACCTTC. Its translation: CASSLGTGTSEGYTF.

Only a few counts were recorded for this clone. This chain joins TRBV25-1 and TRBJ2-7; D might be TRBD2 (6 bases). The V end lost 2 bases, the J end lost 6 bases, and 8 bases lay between the germline ends. Germline lookup yields CDR1 MGHDK and CDR2 SYGVNS. CDR3 length: 12 amino acids. The CDR3 nucleotides read TGTGCCAGCAGTGAAGGAGGGCTCGAGCAGTACTTC. Its translation is CASSEGGLEQYF.

This clone was seen just once. This chain connects TRBV12-3 or TRBV12-4 to TRBJ1-1, with D possibly matching TRBD1 (6 bases). The CDR3 covers 12 residues. The V and J ends lost 5 bases and 10 bases respectively, with 14 bases between them. The CDR3 region is CASSRRGHAAFF. The CDR3 nucleotides read TGTGCCAGCAGTCGACGGGGACATGCAGCTTTCTTT.

This clone was seen only a few times. The chain employs TRBV28 and TRBJ2-7, with 12 bases aligning to TRBD2. The CDR3 extends over 18 amino acids. The V gene's germline CDR1 is MDHEN and CDR2 SYDVKM. Losses at the gene ends were 9 bases for V and 1 base for J; bases not matched to a gene: 16. The CDR3 here is CASLALTGTSGFSYEQYF. DNA for the CDR3: TGTGCCAGTCTAGCATTAACCGGGACTAGCGGGTTTTCCTACGAGCAGTACTTC.

The CDR3 sequence: CSVEGTGGYGAEAFF. CDR3 bases: TGCAGCGTTGAAGGGACAGGGGGCTATGGGGCTGAAGCTTTCTTT. The chain employs TRBV29-1 and TRBJ1-1, with 11 bases that match TRBD1. After removal of 1 base from V and 6 bases from J, the junction contained 7 bases not matched to a gene. Germline CDR1 SQVTM, CDR2 ANQGSEA. The length of the CDR3 is 15 residues.

This clone was counted between two and nine times. The chain is built from TRBV7-9 and TRBJ1-5; maybe TRBD1 (5 bases). The CDR3 runs 13 residues. Germline CDR1 is SEHNR and CDR2 is FQNEAQ (reference sequence). The V end lost 5 bases, the J end lost 4 bases, and 9 bases lay between the germline ends. CDR3: CASSTQENQPQHF. CDR3 DNA: TGTGCCAGCAGCACACAGGAAAATCAGCCCCAGCATTTT.

CDR3 sequence: CASSYDRGNQPQHF. CDR3 coding DNA: TGTGCCAGCAGCTACGACAGAGGCAATCAGCCCCAGCATTTT. This rearrangement joins TRBV2 to TRBJ1-5, with a possible D match to TRBD1 (5 bases). CDR1 is SNHLY and CDR2 is FYNNEI in the germline V gene. The CDR3 contains 14 residues. The V and J ends lost 6 bases and 2 bases respectively, with 11 bases between them.

The V gene is TRBV6-5, the J gene TRBJ1-2; 9 bases are shared with TRBD1. Germline V gives CDR1 MNHEY, CDR2 SVGAGI. Trimming removed 5 bases from V and 8 bases from J; junction bases left unmatched: 9. The CDR3 sequence is 14 residues long. For the CDR3, the DNA is TGTGCCAGCAGTAACCGACAGGGGGTCTCGGGCTACACCTTC. Encoded protein: CASSNRQGVSGYTF.

The chain carries TRBV3-1 (or the pseudogene TRBV3-2) and TRBJ2-2, with D perhaps matching TRBD2 (5 bases). There are 12 residues in the CDR3. Germline V gene lookup returns CDR1 LGHDT and CDR2 YNNKEL (reference sequence). Trimming stripped 3 bases from V and 6 bases from J, with 5 bases between. The CDR3 reads CASSQRAGELFF. The DNA of the CDR3 is TGTGCCAGCAGCCAGCGGGCCGGGGAGCTGTTTTTT.

This chain connects TRBV5-6 to TRBJ2-1; 10 bases agree with TRBD2. CDR3 length: 17 amino acids. Germline CDR1 is SGHDT and CDR2 is YYEEEE. The V gene end was trimmed by 0 bases and the J gene end by 0 bases; junction bases not matched to a gene: 3. CDR3: CASSLVAGGHSYNEQFF. Here the CDR3 DNA reads TGTGCCAGCAGCTTGGTAGCGGGGGGCCACTCCTACAATGAGCAGTTCTTC.

The chain is built from TRBV5-1 and TRBJ2-1; tentative D call: TRBD2 (5 bases). The V gene lost 0 bases and the J gene lost 6 bases, with 16 bases spanning the gap. From germline, CDR1 is SGHRS and CDR2 YFSETQ. The CDR3 has 16 residues. The CDR3 sequence is CASSLERNNRLNEQFF. DNA of the CDR3: TGCGCCAGCAGCTTGGAGCGGAACAATAGACTCAATGAGCAGTTCTTC.

The rearrangement links TRBV11-3 to TRBJ2-3; no reliable D call. The CDR3 extends over 16 amino acids. V dropped 1 base and J dropped 3 bases, with 14 bases sitting between them. Germline CDR1 and CDR2: SGHNT and YENEEA. The CDR3 loop reads CASSLGLSPDTDTQYF. CDR3 DNA sequence: TGTGCCAGCAGCTTAGGTCTTAGCCCGGATACAGATACGCAGTATTTT.